This T cell receptor beta chain was recovered during a study of Graves' ophthalmopathy and Graves' hyperthyroidism. The sample holds many counts of this clonotype. Germline V lookup: CDR1 LNHNV, CDR2 YYDKDF (reference sequence). Trimming took off 8 bases at V and 0 bases at J, with 10 bases between the two ends. The CDR3 has 13 amino acids. RNA transcripts served as template for amplifying TCR beta CDR3 sequences. First-round RT-PCR relied on HTBI primers, and a second-round multiplex PCR came next. TCRdb reanalysed the multiplex PCR reads using MiXCR and keeps one entry per CDR3 protein. The sample has about 620,000 distinct CDR3 sequences, approximately 21% seen once.

The clonotype comes from a woman younger than 35 with stable Graves' hyperthyroidism. Some clones in this sample may be carry-over from other donors' samples. The rearrangement uses TRBV15 and TRBJ1-1; D call uncertain. Source material: peripheral blood. CDR3 sequence: CATGTPLNTEAFF. CDR3 DNA sequence: TGTGCCACCGGAACCCCCCTGAACACTGAAGCTTTCTTT. Using reference TRBV15 and TRBJ1-1 for the parts outside the CDR3, the full variable domain is DAMVIQNPRYQVTQFGKPVTLSCSQTLNHNVMYWYQQKSSQAPKLLFHYYDKDFNNEADTPDNFQSRRPNTSFCFLDIRSPGLGDTAMYLCATGTPLNTEAFFGQGTRLTVV.